Below, 5 T cell receptor beta chains from the same sample are listed, as sequenced in a study of shared clonotypes between healthy human individuals (dated by TCRdb to the early 2020s). Receptors were amplified or captured by the immunoSEQ multiplex PCR assay. TCRdb carries this immuneACCESS record with in-frame sequences only. Its versions omit some clonotypes, under half of them owing to an unresolved V gene in the studies checked, with the rest unexplained. The sample profile shows 2 million to 2.5 million clones; about 95% of them were found once. Clones ranked in the top ten supply roughly 1% of the sample. CD8 naive samples were obtained by positive selection for CCR7 among CD45RO-negative cells, yielding a CD45RA+CCR7+ population from which TemRA cells were excluded. Source material: naive CD8+ T cells sorted from blood. The intended sense of this specimen's cell subset or site label: CD45RA+CCR7+. The receptor source for this set is a man aged 18 to 29 in good health.

V and J are TRBV28 and TRBJ1-4, with D unclear. The CDR3 loop spans 16 amino acids. The ends were cut back, 4 bases at V and 6 bases at J, with 18 bases in the middle. Germline V CDR1 and CDR2: MDHEN, SYDVKM. The CDR3 sequence is CASSYSRTQHYEKLFF. The CDR3 DNA reads as TGTGCCAGCAGTTATAGCAGGACGCAGCACTATGAAAAACTGTTTTTT. Variable domain in full (rest from reference TRBV28 and TRBJ1-4): DVKVTQSSRYLVKRTGEKVFLECVQDMDHENMFWYRQDPGLGLRLIYFSYDVKMKEKGDIPEGYSVSREKKERFSLILESASTNQTSMYLCASSYSRTQHYEKLFFGSGTQLSVL.

The chain uses TRBV6-5 and TRBJ2-7, with 10 bases fitting TRBD1. The CDR3 has 13 amino acids. Germline V CDR1 and CDR2: MNHEY, SVGAGI. V lost 8 bases and J lost 5; bases outside the gene matches: 6. The CDR3 region is CASSGTGANEQYF. The DNA of the CDR3 is TGTGCCAGCTCAGGGACAGGGGCGAACGAGCAGTACTTC.

In this sample, this clone turned up once. The chain employs TRBV25-1 and TRBJ1-2; 7 bases are a match to TRBD1. Germline V CDR1 and CDR2: MGHDK, SYGVNS. V lost 1 base, J lost 3 bases, and 2 bases stayed unmatched. The CDR3 has 14 residues. The CDR3 coding sequence is TGTGCCAGCAGTGAATTTACAGGGGACTATGGCTACACCTTC. Protein: CASSEFTGDYGYTF.

Here the CDR3 DNA reads TGCGCCAGTCTCGACCCCCCCGGGGAGCTGTTTTTT. Protein product: CASLDPPGELFF. The V and J genes are TRBV10-2 and TRBJ2-2; D remains unclear. Trimming shortened V by 9 bases and J by 6 bases, and 11 bases separated the two germline ends. Germline lookup yields CDR1 WSHSY and CDR2 SAAADI. The CDR3 covers 12 residues.

The chain employs TRBV10-1 and TRBJ2-2; weak D call: TRBD1 (6 bases). The germline V gene encodes CDR1 WNHNN and CDR2 SYGVQD (reference sequence). The V gene lost 0 bases and the J gene lost 0 bases, with 8 bases spanning the gap. The CDR3 consists of 16 residues. CDR3 bases: TGCGCCAGCAGTGAGTCGGGGGCAGCGAACACCGGGGAGCTGTTTTTT. Its translation: CASSESGAANTGELFF.